This T cell receptor (beta chain) was obtained from a study of regulatory T cells in long-lasting Graves disease. Whole-study results and caveats: Newly diagnosed patients had higher TCR diversity than persistent Graves' patients did. New patients shared fewer public clonotypes (approximately 970) than persistent patients did (around 3,000).

CDR1 ENHRY and CDR2 SYGVKD come from the germline V gene. The CDR3 is 12 residues long. Between the trimmed V and J ends, which lost 6 bases and 7 bases, there was a span of 12 bases. Ten or more counts support this clonotype. Its antigen remains unidentified. Time point reported: newly diagnosed GD, antithyroid drugs for less than 3 months. The TCR library used RNA extracted from PBMCs. Assembly of TCR beta libraries relied on iRepertoire HTBI primers together with Arm-PCR of CDR3 regions. Each CDR3 protein gets one entry after TCRdb re-called the multiplex PCR reads with MiXCR. The sample lists 400,000 to 550,000 distinct CDR3 sequences; more than 12% were seen once. These data were also reused for a study on T cells in Graves' hyperthyroidism and ophthalmopathy. That report notes: Those with hyperthyroidism were 18 to 65 years old, newly diagnosed, and ill for under 2 months.

The starting material was peripheral blood mononuclear cells (PBMCs), obtained at new diagnosis, from a patient treated with antithyroid drugs. This chain joins TRBV10-3 and TRBJ1-2; TRBD1 is a possible D gene (5 bases). The clonotype was recovered from a woman in her twenties or thirties with Graves disease. The CDR3 DNA is TGTGCCATCAGCCTGCAGGGTAGTGGCTACACCTTC. As protein: CAISLQGSGYTF.